This TCR beta chain was sequenced in a study of tumor-infiltrating lymphocytes in primary liver carcinoma. On this clonotype: Since a much larger clone is just one base distant, this may be a read error.

This CDR3 has 20 residues. V lost 8 bases, J lost 1 base, and 27 bases lay in between. Germline V CDR1 and CDR2: MDHEN, SYDVKM. A constant-region primer served to make TCR beta cDNA from approximately 490 ng total RNA. A slightly modified ARM-PCR protocol with three nested multiplex PCR rounds produced these TCR beta libraries. In the first two PCR rounds, TRBV1-TRBV30 forward primers were paired with a C-beta reverse primer, and each round lasted around 10 cycles. TCRdb itself ran the multiplex PCR reads through MiXCR, one entry per CDR3 protein. The table lists over 100,000 distinct CDR3 sequences, around 70% of them singletons. DNA and RNA were both co-extracted from about 19-30 mg of bulk tissue that had not been sorted.

This TCR came from a woman aged 60-70 years with primary liver carcinoma and hepatitis B virus infection. Sequencing was done on a sample of tumor-adjacent normal liver tissue. The gene calls are TRBV28 and TRBJ1-6; D possibly corresponds to TRBD1 (5 bases). The DNA for the CDR3 is TGTGCCAGCTCGGGAGACAGTGACAATACCCTAAGGTCCTATAATTCACCCCTCCACTTT. It translates to CASSGDSDNTLRSYNSPLHF.